In this sample, the clone carrying this TCR beta chain turned up many times. Its specificity is not known. Time point noted: newly diagnosed GD, antithyroid drugs for less than 3 months. Isolated PBMC RNA provided the starting material for the TCR library. As collected, the peripheral blood samples measured about 9.6 milliliters each and went into EDTA tubes. TCR beta libraries were built with iRepertoire HTBI primers and Arm-PCR of CDR3 regions. TCRdb redid the calling of the multiplex PCR reads with MiXCR, one entry per CDR3 protein. Of some 460,000 distinct CDR3 sequences listed, around 15% are singletons. Per the germline V gene, CDR1 is MDHEN and CDR2 is SYDVKM. This CDR3 comprises 16 residues. V trimming: 4 bases; J trimming: 6 bases; junction bases outside the gene matches: 9. This record belongs to a study of regulatory T cells in long-lasting Graves disease. Study findings and constraints: Those with persistent disease had in common more public clonotypes (around 2,700) than new patients (roughly 970).

These same records also appear under a second study, on T cells in Graves' hyperthyroidism and ophthalmopathy. Per that paper: HTBI primers were used for first-round RT-PCR of the TCR CDR3.

The sequences come from peripheral blood mononuclear cells (PBMCs), collected at new diagnosis, from a patient treated with antithyroid drugs. The chain joins TRBV28 to TRBJ2-1, with 10 bases that match TRBD1. The TCR originated in a middle-aged man with Graves disease. The CDR3 DNA follows: TGTGCCAGCAGTTCTTTGGGGGACAGGGGTGGCAATGAGCAGTTCTTC. Amino acid sequence: CASSSLGDRGGNEQFF.